The 4 T cell receptor beta chains listed next were all sequenced from one sample in a study of T cells in Graves' hyperthyroidism and ophthalmopathy. Researchers amplified the TCR beta CDR3 regions from RNA transcripts. Primed by the HTBI set, a first-round RT-PCR was run on the TCR CDR3. TCRdb ran MiXCR on the multiplex PCR reads and lists one entry per CDR3 protein. Seen here are about 350,000 distinct CDR3 sequences, about 18% observed once, and the top ten hold approximately 30%. Sequencing used blood. All receptors derive from a woman aged 30 to 39 with Graves' hyperthyroidism that later progressed to Graves' ophthalmopathy.

The table lists this clonotype with a few counts. The V gene is TRBV19, the J gene TRBJ1-4, with no clear D. Germline values: CDR1 LNHDA, CDR2 SQIVND (reference sequence). CDR3 length equals 13 residues. V lost 6 bases, J lost 0 bases, and 5 bases lay in between. The CDR3 bases are TGTGCCAGTAGCGAAGCAACTAATGAAAAACTGTTTTTT. Translation gives CASSEATNEKLFF.

This clonotype was observed a few times. The J gene is TRBJ2-7, the V gene TRBV6-1, with 8 bases that match TRBD1. Germline V gene lookup returns CDR1 MNHNS and CDR2 SASEGT. The CDR3 covers 13 residues. Unmatched junction bases numbered 8, after V lost 7 bases and J lost 6 bases. This CDR3 reads CASNEDRDGEQYF. CDR3 nucleotides: TGTGCCAGCAATGAGGACAGGGATGGCGAGCAGTACTTC.

This clonotype appeared many times. The gene calls are TRBV20-1 and TRBJ2-3; a possible D gene is TRBD1 (6 bases). The ends were cut back, 0 bases at V and 2 bases at J, with 12 bases in the middle. Germline V gene data show CDR1 as DFQATT and CDR2 as SNEGSKA (reference sequence). The CDR3 runs to 15 residues. CDR3 sequence reads: CSARDWTENTDTQYF. In DNA form, the CDR3 reads TGCAGTGCTAGAGATTGGACAGAAAACACAGATACGCAGTATTTT.

This clonotype appeared many times. This chain connects TRBV6-5 to TRBJ2-1, with D tentatively TRBD2 (5 bases). The CDR3 sequence is 15 residues long. Between the trimmed V and J ends, which lost 0 bases and 6 bases, there was a span of 12 bases. The germline gives CDR1 MNHEY, CDR2 SVGAGI. CDR3 nucleotide sequence: TGTGCCAGCAGTTACTCGGCGGTAGCGCTCAATGAGCAGTTCTTC. This gives the protein CASSYSAVALNEQFF.